This passage covers 20 T cell receptor beta chains from one sample sequenced in a study of OX40 agonist ivuxolimab in advanced cancers. Assay: immunoSEQ multiplex PCR; the TCRdb copy retains only in-frame clones and omits some. The data hold some 65,000 clones, with 87% observed a single time. The sequenced sample was CD4+ or CD8+ T cells sorted from blood, obtained in a trial of the OX40 agonist ivuxolimab. These receptors were taken from an adult with an advanced solid tumor such as melanoma, head and neck, liver or kidney cancer.

This chain joins TRBV4-2 and TRBJ2-1, with 9 bases identical to TRBD2. The V segment lost 0 bases and the J segment 9 bases; nucleotides outside the gene matches: 6. The germline gives CDR1 LGHNA, CDR2 YNFKEQ. The CDR3 runs 15 residues. The CDR3: CASSQERGGRGEQFF. CDR3 nucleotide sequence: TGTGCCAGCAGCCAAGAGCGGGGGGGCCGTGGTGAGCAGTTCTTC.

The rearrangement links TRBV5-1 to TRBJ1-4, with 7 bases that match TRBD1. V lost 3 bases and J lost 8; bases outside the gene matches: 16. Germline V gene sequence: CDR1 SGHRS, CDR2 YFSETQ. The CDR3 spans 17 residues. The CDR3 is CASSSGTEGHRREKLFF. The DNA for the CDR3 is TGCGCCAGCAGCTCCGGGACAGAGGGGCACCGACGAGAAAAACTGTTTTTT. The full variable domain, in which reference TRBV5-1 and TRBJ1-4 provide the parts outside the CDR3, is KAGVTQTPRYLIKTRGQQVTLSCSPISGHRSVSWYQQTPGQGLQFLFEYFSETQRNKGNFPGRFSGRQFSNSRSEMNVSTLELGDSALYLCASSSGTEGHRREKLFFGSGTQLSVL.

The V gene is TRBV6-7, the J gene TRBJ1-5, with D maybe TRBD1 (5 bases). TRBV6-7 is given ORF status, its function remaining uncertain. The CDR3 has 15 amino acids. The V gene lost 2 bases and the J gene lost 2 bases, with 10 bases spanning the gap. CDR3 sequence reads: CASSYGGGGNQPQHF. Here the CDR3 DNA reads TGTGCCAGCAGTTACGGGGGAGGGGGCAATCAGCCCCAGCATTTT.

This chain connects TRBV7-8 to TRBJ1-5; TRBD1 is a possible D gene (5 bases). The CDR3 runs to 12 residues. Trimming shortened V by 10 bases and J by 3 bases, and 10 bases separated the two germline ends. Germline loops: CDR1 SGHVS, CDR2 FQNEAQ. The CDR3 DNA sequence: TGTGCCACGGGGGGTGACAATCAGCCCCAGCATTTT. This codes for CATGGDNQPQHF.

The J gene is TRBJ1-1, the V gene TRBV29-1; D is perhaps TRBD1 (5 bases). CDR1 and CDR2 from the germline V gene are SQVTM and ANQGSEA. Trimming removed 6 bases at V and 6 bases at J, with 11 bases between. The CDR3 is made up of 11 amino acids. The CDR3 protein is CSVAGVAEAFF. CDR3 in DNA: TGCAGCGTAGCGGGGGTTGCTGAAGCTTTCTTT.

The J gene is TRBJ1-2, the V gene TRBV15; tentatively, D is TRBD1 (6 bases). V lost 1 base and J 8 bases, leaving 8 bases between the germline ends. The CDR3 has 12 residues. Germline V gives CDR1 LNHNV, CDR2 YYDKDF (reference sequence). The CDR3 protein is CATSRAQGGYTF. CDR3 DNA sequence: TGTGCCACCAGCAGAGCGCAGGGGGGCTACACCTTC.

The chain joins TRBV5-6 to TRBJ2-1; 8 nucleotides match TRBD1. The germline gives CDR1 SGHDT, CDR2 YYEEEE. Trimming removed 0 bases from V and 6 bases from J; junction bases left unmatched: 5. The CDR3 totals 15 residues. The CDR3 spells CASSLEDRVGNEQFF. For the CDR3, the DNA is TGTGCCAGCAGCTTGGAGGACAGGGTGGGCAATGAGCAGTTCTTC.

This CDR3 reads CASSYQQGKGEQFF. The CDR3 nucleotides are TGTGCCAGCAGTTACCAACAGGGGAAGGGTGAGCAGTTCTTC. V is TRBV6-6 and J is TRBJ2-1; 7 positions match TRBD1. Germline V lookup: CDR1 MNHNY, CDR2 SVGAGI (reference sequence). The CDR3 consists of 14 residues. V shed 2 bases and J 9 bases; nucleotides not matched to a gene: 7.

This clone was found a few times. The chain combines TRBV19 with TRBJ1-2; D is possibly TRBD1 (5 bases). This CDR3 comprises 13 residues. Trimming pared 3 bases from V and 7 bases from J, leaving 12 bases between. The germline V gene has CDR1 LNHDA and CDR2 SQIVND (reference sequence). CDR3 sequence reads: CASSMGVATGYTF. The CDR3 bases are TGTGCCAGTAGTATGGGGGTAGCTACTGGCTACACCTTC.

The chain couples TRBV5-1 to TRBJ2-3; 7 positions agree with TRBD1. The CDR3 is 13 residues long. The ends lost 2 bases at V and 3 bases at J; junction bases unmatched: 0. The V gene's germline CDR1 is SGHRS and CDR2 YFSETQ. CDR3 in amino acids: CASSLQGTDTQYF. For the CDR3, the DNA is TGCGCCAGCAGCTTACAGGGGACAGATACGCAGTATTTT. Together with reference TRBV5-1 and TRBJ2-3, the CDR3 gives the full variable domain: KAGVTQTPRYLIKTRGQQVTLSCSPISGHRSVSWYQQTPGQGLQFLFEYFSETQRNKGNFPGRFSGRQFSNSRSEMNVSTLELGDSALYLCASSLQGTDTQYFGPGTRLTVL.

The chain has TRBV5-4 and TRBJ2-3; 9 bases match TRBD2. V lost 4 bases, J lost 2 bases, and 5 bases stayed unmatched. The CDR3 length is 15 residues. Germline CDR1 reads SGHNT; CDR2 reads YYREEE (reference sequence). For the CDR3, the DNA is TGTGCCAGCAGCCAGCGGGGGGTCTACACAGATACGCAGTATTTT. It encodes CASSQRGVYTDTQYF.

The V gene is TRBV15, the J gene TRBJ2-1; D call uncertain. This CDR3 is 14 amino acids long. The germline V gene encodes CDR1 LNHNV and CDR2 YYDKDF (reference sequence). With 0 bases removed from V and 10 bases from J, the gap between germline ends came to 13 bases. The CDR3: CATSRDRIGDEQFF. The CDR3 DNA follows: TGTGCCACCAGCAGAGATAGGATCGGAGACGAGCAGTTCTTC.

This chain joins TRBV5-1 and TRBJ2-2; the match to TRBD2 covers 8 bases. The CDR3 has 14 amino acids. J was trimmed by 4 bases and V by 4 bases; bases with no gene match: 3. Germline CDR1 reads SGHRS; CDR2 reads YFSETQ. CDR3 sequence (DNA): TGCGCCAGCAGCACGGGGGGGCTCACCGGGGAGCTGTTTTTT. Its protein product is CASSTGGLTGELFF.

The chain joins TRBV7-2 to TRBJ2-3; 16 bases are shared with TRBD2. This CDR3 has 16 residues. Germline-derived CDR1 and CDR2 are SGHTA and FQGNSA. With 6 bases clipped from V and 5 bases from J, the junction kept 5 bases outside the gene matches. CDR3 coding DNA: TGTGCCAGCAGGGGACTAGCGGGGGGGCCTGGAGATACGCAGTATTTT. Translating gives CASRGLAGGPGDTQYF.

Only a few counts were recorded for this clone. The J gene is TRBJ1-1, the V gene TRBV2; 10 nucleotides line up with TRBD1. The CDR3 spans 12 residues. Trimming took 7 bases from V and 11 from J; bases not matched to a gene: 7. Germline CDR1 and CDR2: SNHLY and FYNNEI. CDR3 loop: CASTGTGVGAFF. The CDR3 DNA reads as TGTGCCAGCACCGGGACAGGGGTGGGGGCTTTCTTT.

This clone appeared a single time. The V call is TRBV7-9, the J call TRBJ1-4; D ambiguous. Germline values: CDR1 SEHNR, CDR2 FQNEAQ (reference sequence). This CDR3 has 14 amino acids. Trimming cost V 5 bases and J 8 bases, with 15 bases left between them. For the CDR3, the DNA is TGTGCCAGCAGCCGGGATGGGGAAGGCGAAAAACTGTTTTTT. Translated, it gives CASSRDGEGEKLFF.

The chain joins TRBV5-1 to TRBJ2-1; tentative D call: TRBD2 (5 bases). Germline lookup yields CDR1 SGHRS and CDR2 YFSETQ. Trimming took off 4 bases at V and 2 bases at J, with 10 bases between the two ends. The CDR3 is made up of 14 amino acids. This chain's CDR3 is CASSPEAAYNEQFF. The CDR3 nucleotides are TGCGCCAGCAGCCCGGAGGCTGCCTACAATGAGCAGTTCTTC.

CDR3 bases: TGTGCCAGCGAAAACGAGGGGGGTGGAGAAAAACTGTTTTTT. Translated: CASENEGGGEKLFF. The chain uses TRBV7-9 and TRBJ1-4; tentative D call: TRBD1 (6 bases). V gave up 8 bases and J gave up 8 bases, with 18 bases separating them. CDR3 length: 14 amino acids. From germline, CDR1 is SEHNR and CDR2 FQNEAQ (reference sequence).

This chain joins TRBV19 and TRBJ2-5; no reliable D call. The ends were cut back, 7 bases at V and 5 bases at J, with 11 bases in the middle. From germline, CDR1 is LNHDA and CDR2 SQIVND (reference sequence). The CDR3 totals 12 residues. DNA of the CDR3: TGTGCCAGTAACAGTTTTGGGGAGACCCAGTACTTC. It is translated as CASNSFGETQYF.

This chain links TRBV6-5 with TRBJ1-2; D gene uncertain. The germline V gene encodes CDR1 MNHEY and CDR2 SVGAGI. The CDR3 sequence is 12 residues long. Trimming pared 5 bases from V and 2 bases from J, leaving 6 bases between. The CDR3 DNA reads TGTGCCAGCAGTGAGGGAAACTATGGCTACACCTTC. Translated: CASSEGNYGYTF.